This T cell receptor beta chain appears in the sequencing data of a study of blood T cell repertoires in COVID-19. For the study at large: The analysed material was cDNA or gDNA that came from T cells, B-cell-depleted T cells, or PBMCs.

Only in-frame clones appear in the TCRdb table, and some are missing; sequencing was by immunoSEQ multiplex PCR. The data contain over 65,000 clones, about 81% of them seen just once; the ten biggest clones take up around 9.2%. This clone was seen a handful of times. This clonotype was sampled from a human donor in a cohort sampled during active COVID-19. Sequenced sample: peripheral blood.

CDR3 protein: CASRMVGTGNYEQYF. CDR3 in DNA: TGTGCCAGCCGGATGGTCGGGACTGGCAACTACGAGCAGTACTTC. This rearrangement joins TRBV6-5 to TRBJ2-7; D is possibly TRBD2 (6 bases). The CDR3 spans 15 residues. V dropped 8 bases and J dropped 3 bases, with 20 bases sitting between them. Germline lookup yields CDR1 MNHEY and CDR2 SVGAGI.